One TCR beta chain is described in this entry. Its recognized antigen is unknown. Base-call qualities are not available, and no considerably larger clone is one nucleotide away. These data are taken from a study of human thymus T cells (dated by TCRdb to the early 2020s). Study-wide context: The study characterized TCR alpha and beta repertoires from under 10 infant thymus samples and a few related peripheral blood samples. The infant donors were roughly 6 to 244 days old, and the cohort included several males and a couple of females. General conclusions and limits of the study: On average, thymus samples yielded some 810,000 unique TCRB clonotypes, whereas blood samples yielded some 80,000. Usage of V and J gene segments appeared to be biased in both the thymic and the peripheral blood repertoires.

Immunologically healthy infants undergoing open corrective cardiac surgery for congenital heart defects in Finland were used as donors. For four of the eight donors, a small roughly 0.45-1 mL aliquot of peripheral blood was collected during surgery. For blood samples, genomic DNA was extracted from all available leukocytes instead of from a fixed number of cells. ACK lysis buffer was used to remove erythrocytes from the blood, and the remaining leukocytes were kept as pellets at -70 degrees C. Genomic DNA was extracted from frozen cell pellets with a QIAsymphony instrument. The immunoSEQ multiplex PCR assay was used to amplify the TCRB and TCRAD loci from a standardized amount of quality-controlled genomic DNA. The amplicons covered the V(D)J region and were long enough to include the CDR3 and to identify the V and J genes. Through the commercial immunoSEQ service, the amplicons were sequenced on an Illumina platform. Concerning the study's data processing: Corrections for primer bias and sequencing errors followed previously described methods, while TCRAD and TCRB definitions were based on the IMGT database. immunoSEQ Analyzer 3.0 and VDJTools were used for repertoire analysis, which covered basic statistics, V/J segment usage, diversity estimates, rarefaction and pairwise overlap. Diversity was estimated using the Chao1, ChaoE, Efron-Thisted, Shannon and inverse Simpson indices, and was also estimated on datasets down-sampled to the size of the smallest sample. Repertoire overlap used strict matching of CDR3 nucleotide sequence, V gene and J gene, with Jaccard-based multidimensional scaling clustering. Held by TCRdb, this immuneACCESS table contains in-frame sequences only and omits some clones. Under half of the omission traces to an unresolved V gene where checked; the cause of the rest is unknown. D and trimming come from the DNA, and the V and J calls and clone size come from that table. The sample yields 35,000 to 55,000 clones; about 94% were counted once. The top ten clonotypes cover about 0.13% of the sample.

Sequenced input: blood. This receptor was obtained from a boy in the first two years of life with a congenital heart defect but otherwise immunologically healthy.

The CDR3 reads as follows: CASSYSSSHGNTIYF. The DNA sequence is TGTGCCAGCAGTTACTCGAGTAGTCACGGAAACACCATATATTTT. Recombination linked TRBV6-5 to TRBJ1-3, with no reliable assignment of the D segment. V and J lose 0 bases and 4 bases, and a span of 10 bases separates them. The CDR3 sequence holds 15 residues, the cysteine and phenylalanine included. Only CDR3 DNA is held: 45 bases, read in frame from base 1. CDR1 and CDR2 are read off the germline V gene as MNHEY and SVGAGI.